This T cell receptor beta chain derives from a study of cytomegalovirus exposure and HLA in healthy donors (dated by TCRdb to the late 2010s). About the full investigation: An earlier analysis of more than 550 of the donors reported around 280 Gb of sequence data and 95 million to 140 million unique TCR beta sequences obtained from around 190 million T cells. Typing coverage differed by locus: A, B, C, DRB1 and DQB1 were typed in about 629-630 donors, DQA1 in approximately 520, DPA1 in some 570, and DPB1 in just under 490. To predict cytomegalovirus infection status, the study brought together high-throughput TCR immunosequencing, statistical association of individual TCRs with disease status, and machine learning. A separate validation cohort of more than 100 different subjects was used in addition to the 666-subject first cohort. The study aimed to test whether cataloging public T cell receptors could reveal signatures of past pathogen exposure. Donor age, sex, ethnicity and CMV serostatus were collected together with the repertoire data. Class I and class II HLA loci were covered by the typing at four-digit resolution. Five DR-DQ haplotypes were handled as single units for association and clustering because linkage in the cohort was strong. In the later analysis, no new phenotypic data were used to find candidate immune exposures; instead, reliance was placed on TCR beta sequences and their occurrence across donors. Around 330 gigabases of sequencing data and 70 million to 100 million unique TCR sequences made up an early release that covered 640 HLA-typed donors. Every repertoire in the discovery cohort had been generated on one and the same sequencing platform. In a later genetic analysis, genome-wide SNP genotypes for about three fifths of the roughly 670 donors were used, and that subset was treated as a discovery cohort. The genetic ancestry cluster associated with self-reported Caucasian donors included 81% of the approximately 400 genotyped donors. An earlier analysis of several hundred of the donors used high-throughput TCR beta sequencing to judge whether each TCR beta V gene segment behaved as functional or pseudogenic. The study profiled the T cell repertoires of 500 to 800 subjects by immunosequencing and related them to cytomegalovirus serostatus. On average, roughly 250,000 unique TCR beta nucleotide sequences were sequenced per donor among a few hundred genotyped donors of the cohort, with around 19% of those sequences being non-productive. In a later analysis, previously published TCR beta repertoires from 666 donors were re-analyzed and high-resolution HLA genotyping was added so that TCR occurrence patterns could be studied.

Libraries were prepared through the immunoSEQ multiplex PCR assay. For the multiplex PCR, a mixture combining 60 forward primers for TCR Vbeta segments and 13 reverse primers for TCR Jbeta segments was used. A multiplex PCR assay on genomic DNA amplified the CDR3 region of rearranged TCR beta genes. The Illumina HiSeq System was used to sequence the amplified TCR beta libraries as 87-base-pair reads. As for how the authors treated the data: In a later analysis, some 80 million unique TCR beta chains were counted across the approximately 640 repertoires, and roughly 9.9 million of these chains were shared by at least two donors. Raw reads were error-corrected and collapsed into unique sequences by a nearest-neighbor algorithm in which closely related sequences were merged to remove PCR and sequencing errors. To assign V, D and J gene segments, CDR3 sequences were aligned to IMGT reference sequences. For a sequence to be retained, a match of at least six nucleotides to both a V gene segment and a J gene segment was required. Rearrangements were called productive when the CDR3 lacked stop codons and stayed in frame with V and J; all others were non-productive. CDR3 was defined according to IMGT convention as the region running from the second conserved V-encoded cysteine to the conserved J-encoded phenylalanine. The earlier analysis of 500 to 650 of the donors excluded any sequence lacking an unambiguous match to a single V gene segment. An earlier analysis of 450 to 650 of the donors called V segments functional above 56.7% productive rearrangements and segregating when the between-donor standard deviation exceeded 5%. A statistical classification framework was built to diagnose cytomegalovirus status from the catalog of TCR beta chain sequences. In a later analysis, TCR nucleotide sequences were compared against IMGT/GENE-DB human TR gene sequences so that V and J genes could be assigned. The TCRdist pipeline was used in a later analysis to assign CDR3 sequences and most-parsimonious VDJ recombination scenarios. In a later analysis, every TCR beta chain was defined by the combination of its CDR3 amino acid sequence and its V-gene family, and reads without a unique V-gene family were dropped. To address suspected cross-contamination and a sequencing artifact, a later analysis removed approximately 590 highly shared, low-generation-probability nucleotide sequences. A later analysis calculated a clonal expansion index for each public chain from normalized within-repertoire ranks of inferred template counts. In a later analysis, generation probabilities were computed using a VDJ recombination model fitted to out-of-frame rearrangements, and the results were checked against IGoR. In a later analysis, hypergeometric tests were used to score TCR-TCR, TCR-HLA and TCR-CMV co-occurrence, with a repertoire-size bias correction applied to TCR pairs. False discovery rates were estimated in a later analysis by permuting HLA or CMV assignments 20 times. A later analysis grouped co-occurring TCRs with DBSCAN, adding TCRdist sequence similarity when clustering within HLA-allele-positive subsets. Repertoires with fewer than 30,000 or more than 120,000 public chains were left out of co-occurrence clustering, as were five repertoires with anomalous nucleotide sharing. TCRdb re-hosts the immuneACCESS table, in-frame sequences only. Its copies lack some clones; in the studies checked, an unresolved V gene accounts for under half of them, and the cause for the rest is not known. The V and J calls and the clone size are those of that table, but D and trimming were determined from the DNA. Present in this sample are about 130,000 clones, approximately 80% of which were seen just once. Clones ranked in the top ten supply 1% of the sample.

The CDR3 spans 16 residues, from the cysteine through the phenylalanine. Of all the DNA, just the CDR3 is kept, 48 bases in frame from base 1. V was cut back by 1 base and J by 4 bases, leaving a gap of 16 bases between them. The germline V gene provides CDR1 SNHLY and CDR2 FYNNEI. Comments on this clone: Its antigen has not been determined. Per-nucleotide qualities are absent, and no much larger clonotype sits a single base away.

In total, 630 or so healthy bone marrow donors made up the cohort. All cohort members were sampled while nominally healthy, although unrecorded immune exposures were likely present. The donor tested CMV seronegative and was one of the 352 seronegative cohort members. A peripheral blood sample was collected from each donor, and TCR beta sequencing was performed on peripheral blood mononuclear cells. The Qiagen DNeasy Blood Extraction Kit was used to extract genomic DNA from the blood cell samples. Study-level results and caveats: Cytomegalovirus status was reported to be diagnosed by the classifier with high specificity and sensitivity in both the original and validation cohorts. It was suggested by the authors that the approach could potentially be generalized to other disease states and immunological phenotypes. CMV serostatus was the only immune exposure information available for the cohort. Compared with equally common non-associated chains, HLA-associated TCR beta chains in a later analysis were more clonally expanded and had lower generation probabilities. In a later genetic analysis, fewer N-insertions in productive TCRs were reported among donors in an Asian-associated ancestry cluster than the roughly 640-donor mean. Some IMGT-functional V segments, including TRBV6-2 and TRBV6-3, could not be distinguished by the 87-base-pair reads and were therefore excluded. A later analysis reported that several top co-occurrence clusters appeared linked to parvovirus B19, influenza, CMV and Epstein-Barr virus. In a later analysis, TCR association rates were found to vary across HLA loci, with the most associated TCRs seen for DRB1 alleles and the fewest for HLA-C alleles. The study listed approximately 150 TCR beta chains as associated with cytomegalovirus. Linkage disequilibrium might explain the correlated functional status among segregating V segments, but an unknown experimental factor could not be excluded. Because HLA typing was unavailable for some donors at each locus, only the typed subset was used in association tests. When HLA alleles, especially DR and DQ, strongly co-occurred, attributing TCR associations to individual alleles was difficult. A further reported finding was that TCR beta sequences accurately predicted the HLA-A and HLA-B alleles for most subjects in the first cohort. In a later analysis, 16,951 TCR beta sequences were associated with specific HLA alleles at a false discovery rate of 0.05. Roughly uniform sequencing depth across donors was assumed in presence/absence analyses, although this assumption may not hold. In a later genetic analysis, a missense DCLRE1C variant was associated with V-gene and J-gene trimming of TCR beta chains, and the association was replicated in an independent cohort. Broadly in line with IMGT annotations, most TCR beta V segments showed up in productive rearrangements about 90% or about 30% of the time in an earlier analysis of some 590 of the donors. The earlier analysis of 450 to 700 of the donors excluded some 16 rarely observed V segments, including chromosome 9 orphons, because counts were too low. Only TCR beta chains were sequenced in this cohort, and the absence of alpha or paired-chain data limited detectable features. A few of the identified cytomegalovirus-associated TCR beta chains were confirmed in vitro to be specific for cytomegalovirus antigens. A later analysis found that most CMV-associated TCR beta chains appeared HLA-restricted, with HLA associations seemingly driven largely by CMV exposure. Most TCR sequences were seen in very few donors, while some public TCRs were found in many individuals. A group of highly shared sequence variants was considered likely to be a technical artifact of the sequencing pipeline.

This TCR came from a man in his forties in good health and CMV-seronegative. The rearranged chain carries TRBV2 and TRBJ1-2; no D segment can be confidently identified. The sequencing input was PBMCs. The DNA reads as follows: TGTGCCAGCAGTGAAGGGGGAGAGAGGCTTGGCTATGGCTACACCTTC. This codes for CASSEGGERLGYGYTF.